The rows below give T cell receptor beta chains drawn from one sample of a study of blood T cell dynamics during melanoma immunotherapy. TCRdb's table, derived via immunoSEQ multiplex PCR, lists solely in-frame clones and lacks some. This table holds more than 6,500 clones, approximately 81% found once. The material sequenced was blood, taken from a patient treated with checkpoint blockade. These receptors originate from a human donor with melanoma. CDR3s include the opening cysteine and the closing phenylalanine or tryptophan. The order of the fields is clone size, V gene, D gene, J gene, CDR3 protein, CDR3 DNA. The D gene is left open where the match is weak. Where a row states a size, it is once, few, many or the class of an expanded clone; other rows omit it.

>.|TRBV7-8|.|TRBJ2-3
CASSLVRGRTDTQYF
TGTGCCAGCAGCTTAGTAAGGGGCCGCACAGATACGCAGTATTTT
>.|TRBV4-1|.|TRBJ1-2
CASSQGPASRGYTF
TGCGCCAGCAGCCAGGGACCGGCGAGTCGTGGCTACACCTTC
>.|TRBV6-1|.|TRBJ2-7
CASSERVGFYEQYF
TGTGCCAGCAGTGAAAGGGTGGGGTTCTACGAGCAGTACTTC
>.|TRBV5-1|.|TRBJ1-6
CASSLGQIYNSPLHF
TGCGCCAGCAGCTTGGGTCAGATCTATAATTCACCCCTCCACTTT
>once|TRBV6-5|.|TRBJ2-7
CASSYSEPRGSYEQYF
TGTGCCAGCAGTTACTCGGAGCCTAGGGGCTCCTACGAGCAGTACTTC
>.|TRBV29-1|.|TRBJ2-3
CSVGGRRTDTQYF
TGCAGCGTTGGGGGGAGGAGGACAGATACGCAGTATTTT
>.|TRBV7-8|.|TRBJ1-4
CASSPRTGTTNEKLFF
TGTGCCAGCAGCCCACGGACGGGAACAACTAATGAAAAACTGTTTTTT
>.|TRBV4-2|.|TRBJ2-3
CASSLDRGDDTQYF
TGTGCCAGCAGCCTCGATAGGGGGGACGATACGCAGTATTTT
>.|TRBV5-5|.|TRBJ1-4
CASSHRVRTATNEKLFF
TGTGCCAGCAGTCACCGGGTCAGAACCGCCACTAATGAAAAACTGTTTTTT
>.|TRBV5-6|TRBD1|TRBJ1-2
CASSLVGTGYSYGYTF
TGTGCCAGCAGCTTGGTAGGGACAGGGTACAGCTATGGCTACACCTTC
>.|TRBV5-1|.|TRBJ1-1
CASSLEGVTEAFF
TGCGCCAGCAGCTTGGAAGGGGTAACTGAAGCTTTCTTT
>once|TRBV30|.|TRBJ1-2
CAWNKGGYYGYTF
TGTGCCTGGAATAAGGGGGGTTACTATGGCTACACCTTC
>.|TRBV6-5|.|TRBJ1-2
CASSPSTSAGGYTF
TGTGCCAGCAGCCCCTCGACTTCGGCGGGGGGCTACACCTTC
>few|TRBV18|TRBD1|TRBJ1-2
CASSPPGQRNYGYTF
TGTGCCAGCTCACCTCCGGGACAGAGAAACTATGGCTACACCTTC
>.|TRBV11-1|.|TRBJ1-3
CASSPSSGNTIYF
TGTGCCAGCAGCCCATCCTCTGGAAACACCATATATTTT
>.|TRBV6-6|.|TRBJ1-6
CASSPGRDNSPLHF
TGTGCCAGCAGCCCGGGACGGGATAATTCACCCCTCCACTTT
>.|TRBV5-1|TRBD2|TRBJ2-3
CASSLTSGRSDTQYF
TGCGCCAGCAGCCTGACTAGCGGGAGATCAGATACGCAGTATTTT
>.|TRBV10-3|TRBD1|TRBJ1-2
CAISEQGAHYGYTF
TGTGCCATCAGTGAACAGGGGGCACACTATGGCTACACCTTC